This TCR beta chain stems from a study of blood T cell repertoires in COVID-19. Overall study context: Acute and convalescent COVID-19 samples came from the United States, Italy and Spain. In each case, the material was cDNA or gDNA derived from T cells, B-cell-depleted T cells, or PBMCs.

This table comes from immunoSEQ multiplex PCR, and its TCRdb copy is limited to in-frame clones, with some not included. This table has under 20,000 clones, 85% to 90% appearing once. This CDR3 is built from 14 residues. Germline V CDR1 and CDR2: MDHEN, SYDVKM. With regard to this clone: An end of the junction differs from the germline gene, which may be a read error.

The specimen sequenced was peripheral blood. This TCR was sampled from a man in his sixties with active COVID-19. The chain employs TRBV28 and TRBJ2-4; D tentatively reads TRBD1 or TRBD2 (6 bases each). The CDR3 reads CASTLGGLKNIQYF. DNA of the CDR3: TGTGCCAGCACTTTAGGGGGACTGAAAAACATTCAGTACTTC.